These T cell receptor beta chains were read from a single sample in a study of T cells after yellow fever vaccination. TCRdb redid the calling of the 5' RACE reads with MiXCR, one entry per CDR3 protein. This sample has 100,000 to 150,000 distinct CDR3 sequences, with 7.4% found just once. Specimen: CD4+ T cells sorted from PBMCs, collected less than 11 days after the first yellow fever vaccination. The receptor set was obtained from a man younger than 35 who received the YFV17D yellow fever vaccine. Each CDR3 is given with its conserved first and last residue. A D gene is named only where the DNA matches it firmly. Rows give clone size only sometimes, using once, few, many, or a class for an expanded clone.

j_call,v_call,cdr3_length,clone_size,d_call,cdr3_nt,cdr3_aa
TRBJ2-6,TRBV5-1,18,.,.,TGCGCCAGCAGCTTGGCCGGCAGGACCGAAGCTGGGGCCAACGTCCTGACTTTC,CASSLAGRTEAGANVLTF
TRBJ1-5,TRBV19,15,many,.,TGTGCCAGTAGAGGACAGTACAATAGCAATCAGCCCCAGCATTTT,CASRGQYNSNQPQHF
TRBJ2-5,TRBV11-2,16,.,.,TGTGCCAGCAGGGGGGGTGGGAGAAGGATCCAAGAGACCCAGTACTTC,CASRGGGRRIQETQYF
TRBJ2-5,TRBV7-2,13,many,.,TGTGCCAGCAGCTCTCAGTACCAAGAGACCCAGTACTTC,CASSSQYQETQYF
TRBJ1-6,TRBV30,13,few,.,TGTGCCTGGAGAGTAGGGTTGTTTTCACCCCTCCACTTT,CAWRVGLFSPLHF
TRBJ1-4,TRBV5-1,16,.,TRBD1,TGCGCCAGCAGCACACAGGGGGCTGGGGCTAATGAAAAACTGTTTTTT,CASSTQGAGANEKLFF
TRBJ2-2,TRBV27,12,.,.,TGTGCCAGCAGTTTGGCAGCCGGGGAGCTGTTTTTT,CASSLAAGELFF
TRBJ2-4,TRBV4-2,14,many,.,TGTGCCAGCAGCCAACGGATAGCCAAAAACATTCAGTACTTC,CASSQRIAKNIQYF
TRBJ2-5,TRBV5-1,15,many,.,TGCGCCAGCAGAGTAGGCATGGGGTACCAAGAGACCCAGTACTTC,CASRVGMGYQETQYF
TRBJ1-6,TRBV4-2,16,many,.,TGTGCCAGCAGCCAAGATCTAAAGGGCGATTATTCACCCCTCCACTTT,CASSQDLKGDYSPLHF
TRBJ2-7,TRBV30,15,.,.,TGTGCCTGGACTCCCTCGACAGCCACTTCCTACGAGCAGTACTTC,CAWTPSTATSYEQYF
TRBJ2-1,TRBV5-1,12,.,.,TGCGCCAGCAGCTTCAGGGACAATGAGCAGTTCTTC,CASSFRDNEQFF
TRBJ2-3,TRBV20-1,19,many,TRBD2,TGCAGTGCTCAGATTCCCCGACTAGCGGGGGGCCTTAATGATGGTACGCAGTATTTT,CSAQIPRLAGGLNDGTQYF
TRBJ2-6,TRBV4-1,20,many,TRBD1,TGCGCCAGCAGCCAAGGAGCCTTTGGGACAGGCCTCTCTGGGGCCAACGTCCTGACTTTC,CASSQGAFGTGLSGANVLTF
TRBJ1-1,TRBV29-1,12,many,.,TGCAGCGTTGTACGGGGGGACACTGAAGCTTTCTTT,CSVVRGDTEAFF
TRBJ2-1,TRBV11-2,14,many,.,TGTGCCAGCAGCTTAGTGGCTAGGCACAATGAGCAGTTCTTC,CASSLVARHNEQFF
TRBJ1-2,TRBV28,12,many,.,TGTGCCACCCCAGACAGCTACTATGGCTACACCTTC,CATPDSYYGYTF
TRBJ2-7,TRBV18,13,many,.,TGTGCCAGCTCACCACCCGGAGTCTACGAGCAGTACTTC,CASSPPGVYEQYF
TRBJ1-1,TRBV5-1,14,.,.,TGCGCCAGCAGCTTGGGGACAGAACCTACTGAAGCTTTCTTT,CASSLGTEPTEAFF
TRBJ1-6,TRBV4-3,16,many,.,TGCGCCAGCAGCCAAGGCGGGGGGTCCTATAATTCACCCCTCCACTTT,CASSQGGGSYNSPLHF
TRBJ1-2,TRBV9,13,.,TRBD1,TGTGCCAGCAGCCCCAGGGGGCCCTATGGCTACACCTTC,CASSPRGPYGYTF
TRBJ1-1,TRBV29-1,13,many,.,TGCAGCGTGTTCACACAGGGAGCGTCCGAAGCTTTCTTT,CSVFTQGASEAFF
TRBJ2-1,TRBV4-1,15,many,.,TGCGCCAGCAGCCAAGAAATGGGCCCCGGCGTACGGCAGTTCTTC,CASSQEMGPGVRQFF
TRBJ2-1,TRBV4-2,14,many,.,TGTGCCAGCAGCCAAGTCTGGGGGGACAATGAGCAGTTCTTC,CASSQVWGDNEQFF
TRBJ1-3,TRBV5-1,14,many,.,TGCGCCAGCAGCTTGGACGGTACTGGAAACACCATATATTTT,CASSLDGTGNTIYF
TRBJ2-3,TRBV7-9,15,few,TRBD1,TGTGCCAGCAGCTTGACAGGGGGTGGGACAGATACGCAGTATTTT,CASSLTGGGTDTQYF
TRBJ2-2,TRBV9,11,many,.,TGTGCCAGCACGAACACCGGGGAGCTGTTTTTT,CASTNTGELFF
TRBJ1-2,TRBV18,14,.,.,TGTGCCAGCTCACCGAAATACAGCAACTATGGCTACACCTTC,CASSPKYSNYGYTF
TRBJ2-2,TRBV3-1,13,many,.,TGTGCCAGCAGCTTCAACTCCCACCGGGAGCTGTTTTTT,CASSFNSHRELFF
TRBJ1-6,TRBV7-2,14,.,.,TGTGCCAGCAGCTTTACAGGGTATAATTCACCCCTCCACTTT,CASSFTGYNSPLHF
TRBJ1-6,TRBV5-6,14,few,.,TGTGCCAGCAGCCGGAAGGGGTTCCCATGGGCCCTCCACTTT,CASSRKGFPWALHF
TRBJ1-5,TRBV7-8,18,many,.,TGTGCCAGCAGCCAAGGGTACCGCAGGACCGGGTCGGATCAGCCCCAGCATTTT,CASSQGYRRTGSDQPQHF
TRBJ2-7,TRBV4-2,17,many,TRBD1,TGTGCCAGCAGCCGCAGAGAGGGACAGGAGATCCCTTACGAGCAGTACTTC,CASSRREGQEIPYEQYF
TRBJ2-1,TRBV9,15,many,TRBD2,TGTGCCAGCAGCGTGGTTGCGGGGGGTGGGTCTGAGCAGTTCTTC,CASSVVAGGGSEQFF
TRBJ1-1,TRBV18,14,many,.,TGTGCCAGCTCACCACCGCGGAGGAGGGTTAGGGCTTTCTTT,CASSPPRRRVRAFF
TRBJ2-2,TRBV28,16,many,TRBD1,TGTGCCAGCAGTTTATACCAGGGGGCCTACACCGGGGAGCTGTTTTTT,CASSLYQGAYTGELFF
TRBJ2-5,TRBV7-9,13,many,TRBD2,TGTGCCAGTATAGCGGGGGTACAGGAGACCCAGTACTTC,CASIAGVQETQYF
TRBJ1-5,TRBV7-2,15,.,TRBD1,TGTGCCAGCAGCTACGGACAGGCCCGAACTCAGCCCCAGCATTTT,CASSYGQARTQPQHF
TRBJ1-2,TRBV11-2,14,many,TRBD1,TGTGCCAGCAGCTTGGACAGGGGGGAAAATGGCTACACCTTC,CASSLDRGENGYTF
TRBJ2-5,TRBV5-1,13,many,.,TGCGCCAGTCGGGGTGAGGGGCAAGAGACCCAGTACTTC,CASRGEGQETQYF
TRBJ1-1,TRBV12-3/TRBV12-4,14,few,.,TGTGCCAGCAGTCGGGCCGATTTAAACACTGAAGCTTTCTTT,CASSRADLNTEAFF
TRBJ1-4,TRBV10-2,13,many,.,TGCGCCAGCAGTGATGGGGACAACGAAAAACTGTTTTTT,CASSDGDNEKLFF
TRBJ2-5,TRBV28,15,few,TRBD1,TGTGCCAGCAGTCCAGGACAGGGGGCGCAAGAGACCCAGTACTTC,CASSPGQGAQETQYF
TRBJ2-5,TRBV12-3/TRBV12-4,14,many,.,TGTGCCAGCAGTTTCTCAGGGACCGGAGAGACCCAGTACTTC,CASSFSGTGETQYF
TRBJ1-4,TRBV7-2,14,many,.,TGTGCCAGCAGCTTATCGAATTCTGGTGAAAAACTGTTTTTT,CASSLSNSGEKLFF
TRBJ2-5,TRBV10-2,14,many,.,TGCGCCAGCAGTGAGGATGTGAGAGGGGAGACCCAGTACTTC,CASSEDVRGETQYF
TRBJ1-2,TRBV20-1,14,many,.,TGCAGTGCTAAACCGGGGGGAGTAGCTAACGGCTACACCTTC,CSAKPGGVANGYTF
TRBJ1-6,TRBV7-6,16,few,.,TGTGCCAGCAGCTTAGGAAACCGGGCCCTAAATTCACCCCTCCACTTT,CASSLGNRALNSPLHF